This T cell receptor beta chain emerged from a study of T cell responses to AZD1222 COVID-19 vaccine. Notes on the study in general: Repertoires were obtained solely post-peak T cell response. Spike-specific TCR breadth and depth rose after two AZD1222 doses. Spike-spanning, vaccine-associated CD4 TCRs were dominant at 160-218 and 743-854. White British donors predominated, females outnumbered males, and clonal diversity was possibly underestimated.

There are 15 residues in the CDR3. The V gene's germline CDR1 is LGHNA and CDR2 YSLEER. V lost 1 base, J lost 4 bases, and 14 bases lay in between. Concerning this clone: What it binds is unknown.

Clones were sequenced by immunoSEQ multiplex PCR, and TCRdb holds only the in-frame ones, with some missing. Here the sample spans about 93,000 clones, under 90% being singletons. The sample here was peripheral blood, taken on day 0 of MenACWY control vaccination. This sequence joins TRBV4-3 and TRBJ2-7; TRBD1 might be the D (6 bases). This clonotype was obtained from an adult in good health. The CDR3 here is CASSQGRGIGYEQYF. As DNA, the CDR3 is TGCGCCAGCAGCCAAGGCAGGGGAATCGGATACGAGCAGTACTTC.